Given below is one T cell receptor beta chain in context. Its antigen remains unidentified. The repertoire was sequenced with immunoSEQ multiplex PCR; TCRdb's copy has only in-frame clones and lacks some. Of tens of thousands of clones in the sample, more than 80% were seen once. These data come from a study of cytomegalovirus exposure and HLA in healthy donors. In the study overall: The same platform used for the 650 to 850 first-cohort repertoires was also used for the 120 or so validation repertoires, as a later analysis reported. Findings and caveats of the study: The study listed 150 to 200 cytomegalovirus-associated TCR beta chains. Rarity held for most TCR sequences, but there were some public TCRs that occurred in many donors.

Germline V gene data show CDR1 as SEHNR and CDR2 as FQNEAQ (reference sequence). The CDR3 consists of 16 residues. V was shortened by 5 bases and J by 3 bases, with 19 bases between the two germline ends. The TCR was taken from a woman under 30 in good health and CMV-seronegative. Material: PBMCs. This chain joins TRBV7-9 and TRBJ1-1; TRBD1 is a possible D gene (5 bases). CDR3: CASSGRRNLQDTEAFF. The CDR3 DNA reads TGTGCCAGCAGCGGAAGGCGTAATCTACAGGACACTGAAGCTTTCTTT.